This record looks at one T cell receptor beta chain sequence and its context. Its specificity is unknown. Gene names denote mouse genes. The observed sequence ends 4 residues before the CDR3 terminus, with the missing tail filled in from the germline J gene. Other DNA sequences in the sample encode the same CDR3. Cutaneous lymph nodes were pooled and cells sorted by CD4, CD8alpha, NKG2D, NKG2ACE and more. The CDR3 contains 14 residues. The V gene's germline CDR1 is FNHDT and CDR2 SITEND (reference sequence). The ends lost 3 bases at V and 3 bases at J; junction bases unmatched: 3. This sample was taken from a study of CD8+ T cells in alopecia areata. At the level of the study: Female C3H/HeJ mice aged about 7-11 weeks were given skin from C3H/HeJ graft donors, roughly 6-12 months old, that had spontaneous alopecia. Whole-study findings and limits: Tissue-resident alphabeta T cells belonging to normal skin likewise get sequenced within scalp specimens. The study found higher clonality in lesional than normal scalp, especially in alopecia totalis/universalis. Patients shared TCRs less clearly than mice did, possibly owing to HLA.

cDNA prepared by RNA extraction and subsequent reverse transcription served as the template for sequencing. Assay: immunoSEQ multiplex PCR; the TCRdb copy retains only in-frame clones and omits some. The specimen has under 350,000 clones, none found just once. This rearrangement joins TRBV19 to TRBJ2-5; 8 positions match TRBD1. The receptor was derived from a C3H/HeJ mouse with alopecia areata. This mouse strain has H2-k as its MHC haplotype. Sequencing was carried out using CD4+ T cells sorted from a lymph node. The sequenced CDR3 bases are TGTGCCAGCAGTAGCGACAGGGGTCAAGAC. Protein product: CASSSDRGQD. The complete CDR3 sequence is CASSSDRGQDTQYF. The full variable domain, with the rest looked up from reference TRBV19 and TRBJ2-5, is GGIITQTPKFLIGQEGQKLTLKCQQNFNHDTMYWYRQDSGKGLRLIYYSITENDLQKGDLSEGYDASREKKSSFSLTVTSAQKNEMAVFLCASSSDRGQDTQYFGPGTRLLVL.